A single sample is the source of the 28 T cell receptor beta chains below, sequenced in a study of CD8+ T cells in alopecia areata. As the sequencing template, cDNA was produced by extracting RNA and reverse transcribing it. Profiling relied on immunoSEQ multiplex PCR, and the TCRdb table lists in-frame clones only, not all of them. The table has 90,000 to 130,000 clones, less than 75% seen once. Treatment noted: oral pan-JAK inhibitor, 5-10 mg twice daily. The input for sequencing was CD8+ T cells sorted from blood, taken at week 24, from a patient treated with tofacitinib. The source is a human donor with alopecia areata.

This chain links TRBV6-6 with TRBJ2-2; D remains unclear. The CDR3 consists of 13 residues. Germline-derived CDR1 and CDR2 are MNHNY and SVGAGI (reference sequence). Trimming cost V 0 bases and J 5 bases, with 4 bases left between them. The CDR3 protein is CASSYSGTGELFF. CDR3 sequence (DNA): TGTGCCAGCAGTTACTCCGGGACCGGGGAGCTGTTTTTT.

The V call is TRBV11-2, the J call TRBJ2-7; TRBD1 matches 12 bases. CDR1 SGHAT and CDR2 FQNNGV come from the germline V gene. The V and J ends lost 3 bases and 7 bases, in that order; junction bases with no gene match: 4. The CDR3 sequence is 14 residues long. CDR3 loop: CASSLGQGAWEQYF. The CDR3 bases are TGTGCCAGCAGCTTGGGACAGGGGGCGTGGGAGCAGTACTTC.

Only a few counts were recorded for this clone. V gene TRBV5-4 combines with J gene TRBJ2-3, with unresolved D. CDR3 length: 14 amino acids. Between the trimmed V and J ends, which lost 2 bases and 1 base, there was a span of 8 bases. Germline assignment: CDR1 SGHNT and CDR2 YYREEE (reference sequence). CDR3: CASSLGMGTDTQYF. The CDR3 DNA is TGTGCCAGCAGCTTAGGGATGGGCACAGATACGCAGTATTTT.

The V call is TRBV27, the J call TRBJ2-1; 8 bases are shared with TRBD1. This CDR3 has 16 amino acids. Trimming cost V 1 base and J 6 bases; bases outside gene matches: 8. Germline V CDR1 and CDR2: MNHEY, SMNVEV (reference sequence). CDR3 sequence: CASSLLTGTGFNEQFF. The CDR3 DNA reads as TGTGCCAGCAGTTTATTGACCGGGACAGGATTCAATGAGCAGTTCTTC.

In its sample, this clone was seen a few times. The CDR3 DNA follows: TGTGCCAGCTCACCGGAGCAGTCCCAATCCATATATTTT. Its translation is CASSPEQSQSIYF. The rearrangement links TRBV18 to TRBJ1-3; D remains unclear. Trimming shortened V by 3 bases and J by 11 bases, and 14 bases separated the two germline ends. Germline CDR1 is KGHSH and CDR2 is LQKENI. The CDR3 is 13 amino acids.

Only one count was recorded for this clone. The chain carries TRBV19 and TRBJ2-6; no firm D call. Between the trimmed V and J ends, which lost 1 base and 0 bases, there was a span of 10 bases. This CDR3 comprises 17 residues. CDR1 LNHDA and CDR2 SQIVND come from the germline V gene (reference sequence). CDR3 sequence (DNA): TGTGCCAGTAGTATAGGGGCGCCTAGCTCTGGGGCCAACGTCCTGACTTTC. Amino acid sequence: CASSIGAPSSGANVLTF.

The chain combines TRBV4-3 with TRBJ1-1, with D maybe TRBD1 (5 bases). The CDR3 loop spans 17 amino acids. CDR1 is LGHNA, CDR2 YSLEER, per germline. Trimming cost V 1 base and J 1 base, with 16 bases left between them. CDR3 nucleotide sequence: TGCGCCAGCAGCCAAGCGATATTACAGGCCACGAACACTGAAGCTTTCTTT. Its translation is CASSQAILQATNTEAFF.

In its sample, this clone was seen a few times. V usage is TRBV27 and J usage is TRBJ1-5; no reliable D call. V was trimmed by 7 bases and J by 9 bases, leaving 10 bases between them. Germline-derived CDR1 and CDR2 are MNHEY and SMNVEV (reference sequence). This CDR3 is 11 amino acids long. CDR3 sequence: CASNSSGPQHF. DNA for the CDR3: TGTGCCAGCAACTCATCGGGGCCCCAGCATTTT.

This clone has only a few counts. The rearrangement uses TRBV15 and TRBJ1-1; D gene ambiguous. In germline, CDR1 is LNHNV, CDR2 YYDKDF (reference sequence). V dropped 0 bases and J dropped 1 base, with 9 bases sitting between them. The CDR3 has 15 residues. In DNA form, the CDR3 reads TGTGCCACCAGCAGAGATGGCGAAGGGAACACTGAAGCTTTCTTT. Translated, it gives CATSRDGEGNTEAFF.

This clone was seen a few times. The V gene is TRBV9, the J gene TRBJ2-5; tentative D call: TRBD2 (6 bases). Between the trimmed V and J ends, which lost 0 bases and 2 bases, there was a span of 11 bases. Germline V gene sequence: CDR1 SGDLS, CDR2 YYNGEE. The CDR3 consists of 15 residues. Written as DNA, the CDR3 is TGTGCCAGCAGCGTAGTTGCAGGACTACAAGAGACCCAGTACTTC. Translating it yields CASSVVAGLQETQYF.

This clone was recorded only once. V gene TRBV6-5 combines with J gene TRBJ2-7; possibly TRBD2 for D (6 bases). Germline CDR1 reads MNHEY; CDR2 reads SVGAGI. CDR3 size: 15 residues. Trimming took 1 base from V and 0 from J, leaving 10 bases between them. The CDR3: CASSYYGGSSYEQYF. CDR3 DNA sequence: TGTGCCAGCAGTTACTATGGGGGGAGCTCCTACGAGCAGTACTTC.

The rearrangement links TRBV29-1 to TRBJ1-4, with D perhaps matching TRBD1 (6 bases). V lost 7 bases to trimming and J lost 0 bases, with 18 bases between them. Germline V gives CDR1 SQVTM, CDR2 ANQGSEA. This CDR3 has 16 residues. CDR3 bases: TGCAGCGATAAACCGGGACATTGCTCAACTAATGAAAAACTGTTTTTT. It yields the protein CSDKPGHCSTNEKLFF.

The rearrangement uses TRBV13 and TRBJ1-5, with a tentative D call TRBD1 (6 bases). Germline V lookup: CDR1 PRHDT, CDR2 FYEKMQ (reference sequence). The CDR3 consists of 15 residues. Trimming left V 0 bases short and J 1 base short, with 7 bases between. This chain's CDR3 is CASSLGGGSNQPQHF. CDR3 DNA: TGTGCCAGCAGCTTAGGAGGGGGGAGCAATCAGCCCCAGCATTTT.

The genes are TRBV9 and TRBJ2-5; possibly TRBD2 for D (6 bases). The germline V gene has CDR1 SGDLS and CDR2 YYNGEE. Trimming took off 5 bases at V and 2 bases at J, with 13 bases between the two ends. The CDR3 consists of 14 residues. CDR3 loop: CASSGGLQQETQYF. The DNA of the CDR3 is TGTGCCAGCAGTGGGGGACTGCAACAAGAGACCCAGTACTTC.

This chain connects TRBV7-2 to TRBJ2-5; D ambiguous. CDR1 SGHTA and CDR2 FQGNSA come from the germline V gene. The CDR3 loop spans 15 amino acids. The V end lost 1 base, the J end lost 2 bases, and 11 bases lay between the germline ends. The DNA of the CDR3 is TGTGCCAGCAGCTTAGATCGGCTCATTCAAGAGACCCAGTACTTC. This encodes CASSLDRLIQETQYF.

The chain employs TRBV9 and TRBJ1-2, with D unclear. Germline CDR1 is SGDLS and CDR2 is YYNGEE. CDR3 size: 14 residues. Trimming removed 0 bases from V and 4 bases from J, with 10 bases in between. CDR3 region: CASSVDDGSYGYTF. In DNA form, the CDR3 reads TGTGCCAGCAGCGTAGATGACGGAAGCTATGGCTACACCTTC.

The gene calls are TRBV7-9 and TRBJ2-5; D is unresolved. Per germline, CDR1 SEHNR and CDR2 FQNEAQ (reference sequence). The V end was cut by 6 bases, the J end by 1 base, with 6 bases between. This CDR3 comprises 12 residues. In DNA form, the CDR3 reads TGTGCCAGCAGTCCCGCCCAAGAGACCCAGTACTTC. It encodes CASSPAQETQYF. Full variable domain (missing parts from reference TRBV7-9 and TRBJ2-5): DTGVSQNPRHKITKRGQNVTFRCDPISEHNRLYWYRQTLGQGPEFLTYFQNEAQLEKSRLLSDRFSAERPKGSFSTLEIQRTEQGDSAMYLCASSPAQETQYFGPGTRLLVL.

The rearrangement joins TRBV13 to TRBJ1-1; weak D call: TRBD1 (5 bases). The CDR3 consists of 13 residues. Germline-derived CDR1 and CDR2 are PRHDT and FYEKMQ (reference sequence). The V and J ends lost 4 bases and 4 bases respectively, with 10 bases between them. The CDR3 sequence: CASSWGGSTEAFF. The CDR3, as DNA: TGTGCCAGCAGCTGGGGCGGCAGCACTGAAGCTTTCTTT. The complete variable domain, with remaining parts taken from reference TRBV13 and TRBJ1-1, reads AAGVIQSPRHLIKEKRETATLKCYPIPRHDTVYWYQQGPGQDPQFLISFYEKMQSDKGSIPDRFSAQQFSDYHSELNMSSLELGDSALYFCASSWGGSTEAFFGQGTRLTVV.

In this sample, this clone turned up a few times. The chain uses TRBV7-3 and TRBJ1-1; the D gene is possibly TRBD1 (5 bases). Trimming shortened V by 0 bases and J by 0 bases, and 8 bases separated the two germline ends. Germline-derived CDR1 and CDR2 are SGHTA and FQGTGA. The CDR3 is 15 residues long. CDR3 in amino acids: CASSLTVGVNTEAFF. The DNA of the CDR3 is TGTGCCAGCAGCTTAACTGTGGGGGTGAACACTGAAGCTTTCTTT. Looking up the rest from reference TRBV7-3 and TRBJ1-1 gives the full variable domain: GAGVSQTPSNKVTEKGKYVELRCDPISGHTALYWYRQSLGQGPEFLIYFQGTGAADDSGLPNDRFFAVRPEGSVSTLKIQRTERGDSAVYLCASSLTVGVNTEAFFGQGTRLTVV.

The rearrangement joins TRBV30 to TRBJ1-5; D uncertain. Germline loops: CDR1 GTSNPN, CDR2 SVGIG (reference sequence). The CDR3 runs 13 residues. Trimming stripped 1 base from V and 2 bases from J, with 6 bases between. The CDR3 is CAWSAMGNQPQHF. The DNA for the CDR3 is TGTGCCTGGAGTGCTATGGGCAATCAGCCCCAGCATTTT.

The chain carries TRBV11-2 and TRBJ2-1; TRBD2 is a possible D gene (5 bases). This CDR3 region has 17 residues. V was shortened by 5 bases and J by 0 bases, with 17 bases between the two germline ends. The germline gives CDR1 SGHAT, CDR2 FQNNGV. The CDR3 sequence is CASSPDPLGPSYNEQFF. DNA for the CDR3: TGTGCCAGCAGCCCGGACCCACTAGGCCCCTCCTACAATGAGCAGTTCTTC.

The chain combines TRBV7-9 with TRBJ2-2; no reliable D call. V shed 5 bases and J shed 8 bases, with 12 bases lying between them. The CDR3 sequence is 13 residues long. CDR1 is SEHNR and CDR2 is FQNEAQ in the germline V gene (reference sequence). The CDR3 sequence is CASSPGPSGELFF. Here the CDR3 DNA reads TGTGCCAGCAGCCCCGGACCCTCAGGGGAGCTGTTTTTT.

The gene calls are TRBV2 and TRBJ1-2; maybe TRBD1 (6 bases). This CDR3 has 14 residues. The V end was cut by 3 bases, the J end by 4 bases, with 12 bases between. From germline, CDR1 is SNHLY and CDR2 FYNNEI. CDR3 nucleotide sequence: TGTGCCAGCAGTGACCTGGGACACCTCTATGGCTACACCTTC. Translated: CASSDLGHLYGYTF. The complete variable domain, with remaining parts taken from reference TRBV2 and TRBJ1-2, reads EPEVTQTPSHQVTQMGQEVILRCVPISNHLYFYWYRQILGQKVEFLVSFYNNEISEKSEIFDDQFSVERPDGSNFTLKIRSTKLEDSAMYFCASSDLGHLYGYTFGSGTRLTVV.

The rearrangement links TRBV15 to TRBJ1-2, with D possibly matching TRBD1 (5 bases). Trimming left V 3 bases short and J 4 bases short, with 18 bases between. The CDR3 is made up of 16 amino acids. From germline, CDR1 is LNHNV and CDR2 YYDKDF (reference sequence). This chain's CDR3 is CATSSLLETETYGYTF. In DNA form, the CDR3 reads TGTGCCACCAGCAGTCTCTTAGAGACAGAGACCTATGGCTACACCTTC. The full variable domain, completed using reference TRBV15 and TRBJ1-2, is DAMVIQNPRYQVTQFGKPVTLSCSQTLNHNVMYWYQQKSSQAPKLLFHYYDKDFNNEADTPDNFQSRRPNTSFCFLDIRSPGLGDTAMYLCATSSLLETETYGYTFGSGTRLTVV.

Relative to its sample, this clone is large. The genes are TRBV6-4 and TRBJ1-6; no definite D call. V lost 0 bases to trimming and J lost 7 bases, with 4 bases between them. The CDR3 is made up of 13 amino acids. CDR1 MRHNA and CDR2 SNTAGT come from the germline V gene. The CDR3 sequence is CASSDSTNSPLHF. Written as DNA, the CDR3 is TGTGCCAGCAGTGACTCGACAAATTCACCCCTCCACTTT.

This clone was counted once. The chain joins TRBV7-9 to TRBJ1-1; D gene ambiguous. The ends were cut back, 3 bases at V and 5 bases at J, with 7 bases in the middle. Germline CDR1 SEHNR, CDR2 FQNEAQ (reference sequence). The CDR3 runs to 12 residues. CDR3 bases: TGTGCCAGCAGCTTCGGAGAAACTGAAGCTTTCTTT. Its translation: CASSFGETEAFF.

The chain is built from TRBV5-6 and TRBJ1-5, with D unclear. From germline, CDR1 is SGHDT and CDR2 YYEEEE. The length of the CDR3 is 14 residues. Trimming removed 1 base from V and 4 bases from J, with 9 bases in between. The CDR3: CASSLSAANQPQHF. The CDR3 coding sequence is TGTGCCAGCAGCTTGTCCGCAGCTAATCAGCCCCAGCATTTT.

The J gene is TRBJ2-7, the V gene TRBV5-6; TRBD1 or TRBD2 may be the D gene (5 bases each). This CDR3 has 13 residues. Trimming took off 3 bases at V and 1 base at J, with 8 bases between the two ends. Germline CDR1 reads SGHDT; CDR2 reads YYEEEE. As DNA, the CDR3 is TGTGCCAGCAGCTGGGGGACGTCCTACGAGCAGTACTTC. It encodes CASSWGTSYEQYF.